This T cell receptor (beta chain) originates from a study of regulatory T cells in long-lasting Graves disease. Study-level findings and limits: Among persistent patients, a larger number of public clonotypes were shared (approximately 3,000) than among newly diagnosed patients (about 970). Gene preferences differed: TRBV28, TRBJ1-2, TRBJ2-5 in persistent cases.

In building TCR beta libraries, iRepertoire HTBI primers were used together with Arm-PCR of CDR3 regions. Each CDR3 protein gets one entry after TCRdb re-called the multiplex PCR reads with MiXCR. The sample carries more than 350,000 distinct CDR3 sequences, around 23% recorded once. The germline gives CDR1 SNHLY, CDR2 FYNNEI. The ends were cut back, 8 bases at V and 5 bases at J, with 9 bases in the middle. CDR3 length equals 11 residues. As for time point: persistent/refractory GD, antithyroid drugs over 5 years with positive TRAb. There was RNA extracted from PBMCs, and the TCR library was made from it. In this sample, this clonotype turned up many times. Its antigen remains unidentified.

The chain links TRBV2 to TRBJ1-2; D not resolved. The clonotype originates from a female donor with Graves disease. Sample: peripheral blood mononuclear cells (PBMCs), taken when the disease was refractory, from a patient treated with antithyroid drugs. Here the CDR3 DNA reads TGTGCCAGCCCGGCCGGATATGGCTACACCTTC. Protein sequence: CASPAGYGYTF.